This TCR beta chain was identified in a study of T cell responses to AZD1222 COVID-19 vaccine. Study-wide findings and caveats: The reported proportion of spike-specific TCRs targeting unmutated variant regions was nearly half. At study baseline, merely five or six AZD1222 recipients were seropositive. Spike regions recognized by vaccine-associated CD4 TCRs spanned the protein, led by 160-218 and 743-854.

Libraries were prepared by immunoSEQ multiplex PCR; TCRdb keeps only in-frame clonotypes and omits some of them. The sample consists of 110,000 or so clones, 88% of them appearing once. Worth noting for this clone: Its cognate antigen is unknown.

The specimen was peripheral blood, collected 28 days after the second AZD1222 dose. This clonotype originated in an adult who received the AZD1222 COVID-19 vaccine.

As DNA, the CDR3 is TGTGCCAGCTCATTGCAGGGAACGGGAGCTTTCTTT. Translating it yields CASSLQGTGAFF. The chain is built from TRBV18 and TRBJ1-1; a weak D match, TRBD1 (5 bases). Trimming pared 5 bases from V and 10 bases from J, leaving 14 bases between. Germline V gives CDR1 KGHSH, CDR2 LQKENI. The CDR3 has 12 amino acids. The entire variable domain, with the rest obtained from reference TRBV18 and TRBJ1-1, is as follows: NAGVMQNPRHLVRRRGQEARLRCSPMKGHSHVYWYRQLPEEGLKFMVYLQKENIIDESGMPKERFSAEFPKEGPSILRIQQVVRGDSAAYFCASSLQGTGAFFGQGTRLTVV.